A single sample is the source of the 20 T cell receptor beta chains below, sequenced in a study of blood T cell repertoires in COVID-19. Repertoires were generated with immunoSEQ multiplex PCR, while TCRdb's copy carries only in-frame clones and drops some. The sample contains 150,000 to 200,000 clones, roughly 85% of which appear only once. The sequencing sample was made of peripheral blood. These receptors came from an older woman with acute or convalescent COVID-19.

This sequence joins TRBV5-1 and TRBJ1-1; a weak D match, TRBD1 (6 bases). Germline V gives CDR1 SGHRS, CDR2 YFSETQ. The CDR3 loop spans 12 amino acids. V was trimmed by 2 bases and J by 11 bases, leaving 13 bases between them. For the CDR3, the DNA is TGCGCCAGCAGCTTATTCCAGGGGAACGCTTTCTTT. It yields the protein CASSLFQGNAFF.

The V and J genes are TRBV5-5 and TRBJ1-5; no definite D call. The CDR3 spans 14 residues. The V end lost 0 bases, the J end lost 0 bases, and 4 bases lay between the germline ends. CDR1 and CDR2 from the germline V gene are SGHKS and YYEKEE (reference sequence). The CDR3: CASSLDYSNQPQHF. CDR3 in DNA: TGTGCCAGCAGCTTGGACTATAGCAATCAGCCCCAGCATTTT.

This clone was detected a few times. The chain links TRBV30 to TRBJ2-1; 14 bases are a match to TRBD2. Germline loops: CDR1 GTSNPN, CDR2 SVGIG (reference sequence). V lost 6 bases, J lost 9 bases, and 13 bases stayed unmatched. This CDR3 region has 16 residues. CDR3: CACNRATSGRGREQFF. The CDR3 nucleotides read TGTGCCTGCAATAGGGCGACTAGCGGGAGGGGTCGTGAGCAGTTCTTC.

This chain joins TRBV27 and TRBJ1-5; TRBD1 matches 7 bases. The CDR3 totals 16 residues. Germline V CDR1 and CDR2: MNHEY, SMNVEV (reference sequence). Trimming cost V 2 bases and J 0 bases; bases outside gene matches: 4. The CDR3 here is CASSLSGTASNQPQHF. DNA for the CDR3: TGTGCCAGCAGTTTAAGTGGGACAGCTAGCAATCAGCCCCAGCATTTT.

The chain has TRBV19 and TRBJ2-1; 11 bases are a match to TRBD2. The J segment lost 7 bases and the V segment lost 7 bases, leaving 6 bases of the junction unmatched. This CDR3 region has 14 residues. Germline CDR1 and CDR2: LNHDA and SQIVND (reference sequence). CDR3 sequence (DNA): TGTGCCAGTACAACTAGCGGGAGTAGGAATGAGCAGTTCTTC. The encoded protein is CASTTSGSRNEQFF.

The rearrangement uses TRBV5-4 and TRBJ2-7, with 8 bases that match TRBD1. The CDR3 has 12 amino acids. Germline CDR1 is SGHNT and CDR2 is YYREEE (reference sequence). With 4 bases clipped from V and 6 bases from J, the junction kept 3 bases outside the gene matches. CDR3 DNA sequence: TGTGCCAGCAGCATGACAGGGGCCGAGCAGTACTTC. Protein: CASSMTGAEQYF.

The chain uses TRBV2 and TRBJ1-4; TRBD1 matches at 7 bases. The length of the CDR3 is 14 residues. Trimming cost V 6 bases and J 1 base; bases outside gene matches: 2. Germline V gives CDR1 SNHLY, CDR2 FYNNEI. DNA of the CDR3: TGTGCCAGCAGACAGGGGAGAACTAATGAAAAACTGTTTTTT. This sequence encodes CASRQGRTNEKLFF.

The rearrangement links TRBV6-5 to TRBJ1-4; D not certain. Germline CDR1 is MNHEY and CDR2 is SVGAGI. V shed 7 bases and J shed 6 bases, with 15 bases lying between them. CDR3 length: 14 amino acids. In nucleotides, the CDR3 is TGTGCCAGCAAAATAATTGGGGAGGATGAAAAACTGTTTTTT. This codes for CASKIIGEDEKLFF.

This chain links TRBV19 with TRBJ2-3; 9 bases map to TRBD2. The CDR3 loop spans 14 amino acids. The V gene end was trimmed by 11 bases and the J gene end by 4 bases; junction bases not matched to a gene: 10. Germline-derived CDR1 and CDR2 are LNHDA and SQIVND (reference sequence). The CDR3 coding sequence is TGTGCCTGCTCACCCGGACTAGCGTCAGATACGCAGTATTTT. Protein: CACSPGLASDTQYF.

V gene TRBV6-5 combines with J gene TRBJ2-1, with 9 bases fitting TRBD2. CDR3 length: 15 amino acids. Trimming took 5 bases from V and 4 from J; bases not matched to a gene: 6. Germline CDR1 is MNHEY and CDR2 is SVGAGI. CDR3 amino acids: CASSLRLAVYNEQFF. DNA for the CDR3: TGTGCCAGCAGTCTTAGACTAGCGGTTTACAATGAGCAGTTCTTC.

The chain is built from TRBV11-1 and TRBJ2-7; D is perhaps TRBD2 (5 bases). The germline V and J ends were trimmed by 2 bases and 1 base, with 9 bases remaining between them. Germline V lookup: CDR1 SGHAT, CDR2 FQDESV (reference sequence). The CDR3 is made up of 14 amino acids. The CDR3 loop reads CASSLLGGSYEQYF. The CDR3 DNA reads TGTGCCAGCAGCTTATTGGGCGGGTCCTACGAGCAGTACTTC.

This clone has just one count. The chain recombines TRBV5-8 with TRBJ2-5, with TRBD1 matching over 10 bases. Germline values: CDR1 SGHTS, CDR2 YDEGEE. The CDR3 spans 15 residues. The junction had 4 bases not matched to a gene; V was cut back by 0 bases and J by 5 bases. The CDR3 DNA reads as TGTGCCAGCAGCTTGGGGCGACAGGGGGCGGAGACCCAGTACTTC. It specifies CASSLGRQGAETQYF.

This chain links TRBV18 with TRBJ1-1, with no clear D. The CDR3 is 13 residues long. Trimming removed 1 base from V and 1 base from J, with 4 bases in between. CDR1 KGHSH and CDR2 LQKENI come from the germline V gene. CDR3: CASSPQANTEAFF. CDR3 DNA: TGTGCCAGCTCACCACAAGCGAACACTGAAGCTTTCTTT.

This chain links TRBV19 with TRBJ1-2; D possibly corresponds to TRBD1 (6 bases). Trimming took 8 bases from V and 7 from J, leaving 17 bases between them. Germline V gene sequence: CDR1 LNHDA, CDR2 SQIVND (reference sequence). The CDR3 runs 13 residues. The CDR3 region has the DNA TGTGCCAGTGAGGGGGGGGACACCGGTGGCTACACCTTC. This codes for CASEGGDTGGYTF. Combining the CDR3 with reference TRBV19 and TRBJ1-2 gives the whole variable domain DGGITQSPKYLFRKEGQNVTLSCEQNLNHDAMYWYRQDPGQGLRLIYYSQIVNDFQKGDIAEGYSVSREKKESFPLTVTSAQKNPTAFYLCASEGGDTGGYTFGSGTRLTVV.

This chain uses TRBV28 with TRBJ1-3; D gene ambiguous. Germline CDR1 reads MDHEN; CDR2 reads SYDVKM. The CDR3 runs to 12 residues. Between the trimmed V and J ends, which lost 6 bases and 4 bases, there was a span of 7 bases. The CDR3 spells CASRLPGNTIYF. DNA of the CDR3: TGTGCCAGCAGATTACCGGGAAACACCATATATTTT.

CDR3 nucleotides: TGTGCCAGCAGCTTAGCGGGATCCTACAATGAGCAGTTCTTC. Encoded protein: CASSLAGSYNEQFF. The chain has TRBV11-2 and TRBJ2-1, with TRBD2 as a possible D gene (5 bases). V was shortened by 1 base and J by 1 base, with 5 bases between the two germline ends. This CDR3 has 14 amino acids. Germline values: CDR1 SGHAT, CDR2 FQNNGV.

This chain links TRBV5-1 with TRBJ2-6; no clear D gene. CDR1 and CDR2 from the germline V gene are SGHRS and YFSETQ. V gave up 4 bases and J gave up 0 bases, with 8 bases separating them. The CDR3 totals 15 residues. Here the CDR3 reads CASSPVLSGANVLTF. The CDR3 nucleotides read TGCGCCAGCAGCCCAGTGCTCTCTGGGGCCAACGTCCTGACTTTC. The entire variable domain, with the rest obtained from reference TRBV5-1 and TRBJ2-6, is as follows: KAGVTQTPRYLIKTRGQQVTLSCSPISGHRSVSWYQQTPGQGLQFLFEYFSETQRNKGNFPGRFSGRQFSNSRSEMNVSTLELGDSALYLCASSPVLSGANVLTFGAGSRLTVL.

The V gene is TRBV6-5, the J gene TRBJ2-2; 9 bases are a match to TRBD1. Per germline, CDR1 MNHEY and CDR2 SVGAGI. The trim removed 6 bases at V and 4 bases at J, leaving 6 bases unmatched. The CDR3 is 15 amino acids. CDR3 sequence (DNA): TGTGCCAGCAGGCCGACAGGGGGATCCACCGGGGAGCTGTTTTTT. This gives the protein CASRPTGGSTGELFF.

The V call is TRBV10-3, the J call TRBJ2-5; D uncertain. The V end lost 7 bases, the J end lost 5 bases, and 14 bases lay between the germline ends. The germline gives CDR1 ENHRY, CDR2 SYGVKD. The CDR3 is 13 amino acids. The CDR3 DNA reads as TGTGCCATCAAACCTGGTCCGGAGGAGACCCAGTACTTC. This encodes CAIKPGPEETQYF.

This chain links TRBV2 with TRBJ2-7, with D possibly being TRBD2 (5 bases). The V gene's germline CDR1 is SNHLY and CDR2 FYNNEI. With 6 bases removed from V and 2 bases from J, the gap between germline ends came to 8 bases. The CDR3 spans 12 residues. The CDR3 coding sequence is TGTGCCAGCAGGGGAGATACCTACGAGCAGTACTTC. Its protein is CASRGDTYEQYF.